This T cell receptor (beta chain) was observed in a study of CD8 T cells in Susac syndrome. Random-hexamer reverse transcription was applied to roughly 0.45 to 1 ug RNA. From the immunoSEQ multiplex PCR reads, TCRdb called clonotypes with MiXCR, one entry per CDR3 protein. The sample carries 250,000 to 300,000 distinct CDR3 sequences, about 88% recorded once. The CDR3 runs to 13 residues. Unmatched junction bases numbered 10, after V lost 8 bases and J lost 10 bases. Germline V gene data show CDR1 as MNHEY and CDR2 as SVGAGI. This TCR was sampled from a human donor with multiple sclerosis. Sequenced sample: CD8+ T cells from PBMCs. The rearrangement links TRBV6-5 to TRBJ2-1; TRBD2 agrees at 8 bases. The CDR3 is CASRSGNVGEQFF. The CDR3 DNA reads as TGTGCCAGCCGTAGCGGGAACGTGGGGGAGCAGTTCTTC.